Reported below is one TCR beta chain. Germline V lookup: CDR1 SGHRS, CDR2 YFSETQ. V was clipped by 4 bases and J by 3 bases, with 11 bases between them. The CDR3 spans 14 residues. The source of the sample is a study of radiotherapy plus CTLA-4 blockade in lung cancer. Study-level background: Among patients, less than 20% showed objective responses, and 30% to 35% had disease control.

Clones were sequenced by immunoSEQ multiplex PCR, and TCRdb holds only the in-frame ones, with some missing. The sample carries fewer than 35,000 clones, roughly 79% recorded once. Chemo-refractory metastatic non-small-cell lung cancer patients received focal radiation with ipilimumab CTLA-4 blockade. The sequence was obtained from a human donor with non-small cell lung cancer that progressed on radiotherapy plus ipilimumab. The rearrangement joins TRBV5-1 to TRBJ1-3; D possibly corresponds to TRBD1 (6 bases). The sequencing here drew on peripheral blood, taken from a patient treated with radiotherapy plus ipilimumab. The CDR3 is CASSAQGGGNTIYF. Here the CDR3 DNA reads TGCGCCAGCAGCGCACAGGGTGGTGGAAACACCATATATTTT.